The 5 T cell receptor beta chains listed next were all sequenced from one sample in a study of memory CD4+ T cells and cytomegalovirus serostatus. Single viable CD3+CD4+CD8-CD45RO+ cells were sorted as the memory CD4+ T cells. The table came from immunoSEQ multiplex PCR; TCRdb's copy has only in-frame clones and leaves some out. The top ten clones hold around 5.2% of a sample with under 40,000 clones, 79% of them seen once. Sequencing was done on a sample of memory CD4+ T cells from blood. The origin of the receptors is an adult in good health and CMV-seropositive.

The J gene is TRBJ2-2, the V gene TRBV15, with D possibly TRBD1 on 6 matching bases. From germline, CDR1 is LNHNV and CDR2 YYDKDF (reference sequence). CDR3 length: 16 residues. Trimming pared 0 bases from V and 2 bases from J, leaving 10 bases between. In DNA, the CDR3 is TGTGCCACCAGCAGAGACAAGGGGGTAAACACCGGGGAGCTGTTTTTT. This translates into CATSRDKGVNTGELFF.

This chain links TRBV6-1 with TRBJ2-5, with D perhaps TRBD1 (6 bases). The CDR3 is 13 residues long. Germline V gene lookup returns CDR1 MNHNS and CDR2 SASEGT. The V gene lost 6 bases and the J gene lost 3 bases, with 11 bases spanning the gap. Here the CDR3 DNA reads TGTGCCAGCAGGGGGACAATTGAAGAGACCCAGTACTTC. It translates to CASRGTIEETQYF.

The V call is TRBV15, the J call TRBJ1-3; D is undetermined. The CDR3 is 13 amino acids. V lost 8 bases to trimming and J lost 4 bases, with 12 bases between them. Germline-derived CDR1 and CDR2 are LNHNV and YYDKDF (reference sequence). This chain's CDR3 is CATSAGMGNTIYF. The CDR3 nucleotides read TGTGCCACCTCGGCTGGGATGGGAAACACCATATATTTT.

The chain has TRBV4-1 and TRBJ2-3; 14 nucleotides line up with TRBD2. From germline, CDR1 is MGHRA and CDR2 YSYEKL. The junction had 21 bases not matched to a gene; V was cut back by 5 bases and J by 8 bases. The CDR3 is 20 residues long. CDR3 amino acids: CASSRRYTGTSGSEAVTQYF. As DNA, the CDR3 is TGCGCCAGCAGCAGACGTTATACCGGGACTAGCGGGAGTGAGGCGGTTACGCAGTATTTT.

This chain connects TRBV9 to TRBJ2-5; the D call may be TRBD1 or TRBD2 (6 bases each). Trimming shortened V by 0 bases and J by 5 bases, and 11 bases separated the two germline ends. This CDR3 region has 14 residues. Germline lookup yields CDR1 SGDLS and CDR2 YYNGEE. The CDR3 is CASSVAGANETQYF. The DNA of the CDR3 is TGTGCCAGCAGCGTAGCGGGGGCTAATGAGACCCAGTACTTC.